These 9 T cell receptor beta chains were all obtained from the same sample, sequenced in a study of T cells expressing NK-cell markers. TCRdb re-analyzed the 5' RACE reads; it lists each CDR3 protein once, without DNA. The sample table sets out more than 120,000 distinct CDR3 sequences. The sequenced sample consisted of blood T cells: a sorted CD56 or NKG2C T cell subset, CD4+ or CD8+ T cells, or bulk PBMC T cells (not recorded which). These receptor sequences come from a man aged 18 to 30 in good health.

This CDR3 reads CASSLTSGNTDTQYF. This chain uses TRBV7-9 with TRBJ2-3; without DNA, the TCRdb call of TRBD2 cannot be checked. This CDR3 contains 15 residues. CDR1 is SEHNR, CDR2 FQNEAQ, per germline (reference sequence).

The chain joins TRBV5-1 to TRBJ2-7; lacking DNA, the TRBD1 call made by TCRdb goes unchecked. The CDR3 extends over 13 amino acids. Germline V gives CDR1 SGHRS, CDR2 YFSETQ. CDR3 in amino acids: CASSTGQGPEQYF.

This chain connects TRBV12-3 or TRBV12-4 to TRBJ2-1; as DNA is missing, the TRBD1 call by TCRdb cannot be tested. The CDR3 sequence is 12 residues long. The CDR3 is CASSTRGQVQFF.

This chain links TRBV18 with TRBJ1-6; the D gene TCRdb calls, TRBD1, cannot be checked with no DNA. Looked up from germline, CDR1 is KGHSH and CDR2 is LQKENI. This CDR3 is built from 17 residues. The CDR3 loop is CASSDGQPSSYNSPLHF.

The J gene is TRBJ2-1, the V gene TRBV20-1; the D call of TRBD2 rests on TCRdb alone, since no DNA is present to check it. Germline CDR1 reads DFQATT; CDR2 reads SNEGSKA (reference sequence). The CDR3 spans 16 residues. This CDR3 reads CSAREGSGRAMGEQFF.

CDR3 sequence reads: CASSLQALYGSGTDTQYF. The chain employs TRBV7-6 and TRBJ2-3; TCRdb calls TRBD2, which cannot be checked without DNA. The CDR3 contains 18 residues. Germline CDR1 reads SGHVS; CDR2 reads FNYEAQ.

The V gene is TRBV27, the J gene TRBJ2-3; TCRdb gives TRBD2 as the D gene, but with no DNA this cannot be confirmed. The CDR3 extends over 14 amino acids. Germline assignment: CDR1 MNHEY and CDR2 SMNVEV (reference sequence). This CDR3 is CASMGGASTDTQYF.

The chain has TRBV6-4 and TRBJ2-1; the TCRdb D gene call, TRBD2, has no DNA to confirm it. Germline CDR1 MRHNA, CDR2 SNTAGT. The CDR3 sequence is 15 residues long. CDR3 region: CASSDGTSGWNEQFF.

This chain links TRBV29-1 with TRBJ2-3; TCRdb returns TRBD1, unconfirmable since there is no DNA. CDR1 is SQVTM and CDR2 is ANQGSEA in the germline V gene. The CDR3 has 14 amino acids. CDR3 region: CSATGTGIADTQYF.